Below, 5 T cell receptor beta chains from the same sample are listed, as sequenced in a study of blood T cells in healthy people across ages (dated by TCRdb to between 2014 and 2016). The method was 5' RACE. Instrument on record: Illumina HiSeq 2500. A second PCR of roughly 7 to 11 cycles was run with a J-beta primer mix and a sample-barcoded 5' primer. Using fastp trimming at Q25 and MiXCR clonotype assembly, TCRdb reanalyzed the public sequencing data and kept in-frame beta chains. Each record represents a unique CDR3 protein, reported with the most common genes and DNA among its rows. The sample profile shows some 1.5 million distinct CDR3 sequences; roughly two fifths of them were found once. Under 5% of the sample comes from the top ten. Material for sequencing was blood. The receptors originated from a woman younger than 30 in good health.

As for this clonotype: A junction end diverges from the germline sequence, so it may reflect a read error. The chain is built from TRBV6-6 and TRBJ1-6; TRBD1 matches at 9 bases. This CDR3 spans 16 amino acids. From germline, CDR1 is MNHNY and CDR2 SVGAGI (reference sequence). In DNA, the CDR3 is TGTGCCAGCAACAAACAGGGGGCTTCCTATGATTCACCCCTCCACTTT. The encoded protein is CASNKQGASYDSPLHF.

J is TRBJ1-5 and V is TRBV24-1; D gene unclear. Germline-derived CDR1 and CDR2 are KGHDR and SFDVKD. This CDR3 region has 15 residues. V lost 4 bases, J lost 2 bases, and 11 bases lay in between. Here the CDR3 DNA reads TGTGCCACCAGTGAATCGGACCGCCGCAATCAGCCCCAGCATTTT. Amino acids: CATSESDRRNQPQHF.

The V gene is TRBV7-9, the J gene TRBJ2-1, with TRBD1 matching 7 bases. The CDR3 is 15 residues long. Trimming took 5 bases from V and 3 from J; bases not matched to a gene: 7. The V gene's germline CDR1 is SEHNR and CDR2 FQNEAQ (reference sequence). The CDR3 DNA is TGTGCCAGCAGCAACCCCGGGACAGACTACAATGAGCAGTTCTTC. Residues: CASSNPGTDYNEQFF. Full variable domain (missing parts from reference TRBV7-9 and TRBJ2-1): DTGVSQNPRHKITKRGQNVTFRCDPISEHNRLYWYRQTLGQGPEFLTYFQNEAQLEKSRLLSDRFSAERPKGSFSTLEIQRTEQGDSAMYLCASSNPGTDYNEQFFGPGTRLTVL.

The V call is TRBV7-2, the J call TRBJ1-1; TRBD1 matches at 9 bases. Looked up from germline, CDR1 is SGHTA and CDR2 is FQGNSA. CDR3 length equals 11 residues. V dropped 5 bases and J dropped 11; count of bases not matched to a gene: 3. The chain's CDR3 is CASSGQGNAFF. The CDR3 DNA reads TGTGCCAGCAGCGGACAGGGGAACGCTTTCTTT.

The chain joins TRBV12-3 or TRBV12-4 to TRBJ2-3; no clear D gene. V lost 2 bases, J lost 0 bases, and 12 bases lay in between. This CDR3 has 16 amino acids. The DNA for the CDR3 is TGTGCCAGCAGTTTACGGGTATTTCAAAGCACAGATACGCAGTATTTT. It codes for CASSLRVFQSTDTQYF.